Below, 29 T cell receptor beta chains from the same sample are listed, as sequenced in a study of shared clonotypes between healthy human individuals (dated by TCRdb to between 2020 and 2021). Library preparation was by the immunoSEQ multiplex PCR assay. TCRdb retrieved this table from immuneACCESS and kept in-frame rearrangements only. Not all clones are present; in checked studies, unresolved V genes account for under half, and no reason is known for the remainder. Present in this sample are about 560,000 clones, roughly 79% of which were seen just once. The top ten clonotypes cover 9.5% to 15% of the sample. What was sequenced was PBMCs. All receptors derive from a woman aged 40 to 50 in good health. Some clones in this sample may be carry-over from other donors' samples.

The gene calls are TRBV28 and TRBJ2-7; unclear D gene. Between the trimmed V and J ends, which lost 6 bases and 2 bases, there was a span of 8 bases. Germline V gene lookup returns CDR1 MDHEN and CDR2 SYDVKM. This CDR3 contains 12 residues. CDR3 loop: CASRPGAYEQYF. The CDR3 coding sequence is TGTGCCAGCAGGCCCGGAGCCTACGAGCAGTACTTC. Based on the CDR3 plus reference TRBV28 and TRBJ2-7, the full variable domain is DVKVTQSSRYLVKRTGEKVFLECVQDMDHENMFWYRQDPGLGLRLIYFSYDVKMKEKGDIPEGYSVSREKKERFSLILESASTNQTSMYLCASRPGAYEQYFGPGTRLTVT.

Comments on this clone: A read error is the likely source, as a far larger clone sits one nucleotide away. This chain links TRBV11-2 with TRBJ2-7; a weak D match, TRBD2 (6 bases). The CDR3 covers 14 residues. The germline gives CDR1 SGHAT, CDR2 FQNNGV. CDR3 sequence (DNA): TGTGCCAGCAGTCACGGACTACGTGGTGAGGAGCAGTGCTTC. It encodes CASSHGLRGEEQCF.

V usage is TRBV6-5 and J usage is TRBJ2-1; D gene ambiguous. Germline CDR1 reads MNHEY; CDR2 reads SVGAGI. V dropped 0 bases and J dropped 8 bases, with 8 bases sitting between them. The length of the CDR3 is 13 residues. This chain's CDR3 is CASSYSGMYEQFF. The DNA of the CDR3 is TGTGCCAGCAGTTACTCGGGGATGTATGAGCAGTTCTTC.

The genes are TRBV25-1 and TRBJ2-1, with D hard to call. CDR1 MGHDK and CDR2 SYGVNS come from the germline V gene. The CDR3 extends over 13 amino acids. The germline V and J ends were trimmed by 2 bases and 2 bases, with 4 bases remaining between them. Here the CDR3 reads CASSEQTYNEQFF. The CDR3 nucleotides are TGTGCCAGCAGTGAACAGACCTACAATGAGCAGTTCTTC.

The chain combines TRBV18 with TRBJ2-1; D ambiguous. The CDR3 consists of 13 residues. Germline V gene sequence: CDR1 KGHSH, CDR2 LQKENI. The V gene lost 2 bases and the J gene lost 6 bases, with 8 bases spanning the gap. CDR3 sequence: CASSPGPLNEQFF. In DNA form, the CDR3 reads TGTGCCAGCTCACCAGGTCCCCTCAATGAGCAGTTCTTC.

The rearrangement links TRBV7-9 to TRBJ2-1, with TRBD2 matching over 11 bases. Germline CDR1 reads SEHNR; CDR2 reads FQNEAQ (reference sequence). The CDR3 totals 17 residues. V gave up 5 bases and J gave up 5 bases; unmatched junction bases: 11. The CDR3 DNA reads as TGTGCCAGCAGCCTCGGGACTAGCGGACTCACGGACAATGAGCAGTTCTTC. Amino acids: CASSLGTSGLTDNEQFF.

This clone occurred a few times. This chain connects TRBV19 to TRBJ2-7, with D perhaps TRBD2 (5 bases). CDR1 and CDR2 from the germline V gene are LNHDA and SQIVND (reference sequence). Trimming left V 1 base short and J 2 bases short, with 18 bases between. The CDR3 sequence is 17 residues long. In DNA, the CDR3 is TGTGCCAGTAGTATAGCCCCTCCTTTTCTAGCACCCTACGAGCAGTACTTC. Translation gives CASSIAPPFLAPYEQYF. The whole variable domain, filled in from reference TRBV19 and TRBJ2-7, reads DGGITQSPKYLFRKEGQNVTLSCEQNLNHDAMYWYRQDPGQGLRLIYYSQIVNDFQKGDIAEGYSVSREKKESFPLTVTSAQKNPTAFYLCASSIAPPFLAPYEQYFGPGTRLTVT.

A remark on this clone: A far larger clone is off by one base, so a read error is likely. This chain joins TRBV29-1 and TRBJ1-1, with D perhaps TRBD1 (5 bases). Germline lookup yields CDR1 SQVTM and CDR2 ANQGSEA. There are 13 residues in the CDR3. V lost 7 bases and J 6 bases, leaving 18 bases between the germline ends. The CDR3 bases are TGCAGCGCTTACCGGGACGAGGATGCTGAAGCTTTCTTT. Protein sequence: CSAYRDEDAEAFF. The whole variable domain, filled in from reference TRBV29-1 and TRBJ1-1, reads SAVISQKPSRDICQRGTSLTIQCQVDSQVTMMFWYRQQPGQSLTLIATANQGSEATYESGFVIDKFPISRPNLTFSTLTVSNMSPEDSSIYLCSAYRDEDAEAFFGQGTRLTVV.

This rearrangement joins TRBV11-2 to TRBJ2-3; TRBD2 aligns across 8 bases. The CDR3 extends over 16 amino acids. Trimming took 3 bases from V and 5 from J; bases not matched to a gene: 10. The germline V gene encodes CDR1 SGHAT and CDR2 FQNNGV. CDR3 residues: CASSLGVAGTGDTQYF. DNA of the CDR3: TGTGCCAGCAGCTTGGGGGTAGCGGGAACGGGAGATACGCAGTATTTT.

The J gene is TRBJ2-2, the V gene TRBV25-1; D unresolved. V was cut by 6 bases and J by 0 bases, with 14 bases left in between. Germline assignment: CDR1 MGHDK and CDR2 SYGVNS. The CDR3 is 16 amino acids. The CDR3, as DNA: TGTGCCAGCAGCCAAAGGGTGGCAGCGAACACCGGGGAGCTGTTTTTT. It encodes CASSQRVAANTGELFF.

The chain has TRBV11-3 and TRBJ2-6; D call uncertain. Trimming pared 1 base from V and 3 bases from J, leaving 4 bases between. The CDR3 consists of 14 residues. Germline V CDR1 and CDR2: SGHNT, YENEEA. This CDR3 is CASSLGGGANVLTF. CDR3 DNA: TGTGCCAGCAGCTTAGGGGGTGGGGCCAACGTCCTGACTTTC.

The CDR3: CASGFSGNNEQFF. Written as DNA, the CDR3 is TGTGCTAGTGGATTTAGCGGGAACAATGAGCAGTTCTTC. This chain joins TRBV12-5 and TRBJ2-1, with 8 bases lining up with TRBD2. Germline CDR1 reads LGHNT; CDR2 reads FRNRAP. This CDR3 region has 13 residues. With 6 bases clipped from V and 5 bases from J, the junction kept 3 bases outside the gene matches.

The V gene is TRBV7-6, the J gene TRBJ1-5; D may be TRBD1 (5 bases). From germline, CDR1 is SGHVS and CDR2 FNYEAQ. V lost 1 base to trimming and J lost 1 base, with 11 bases between them. The CDR3 covers 16 residues. CDR3 in amino acids: CASSLGPGPSNQPQHF. The DNA for the CDR3 is TGTGCCAGCAGCTTAGGTCCAGGGCCGAGCAATCAGCCCCAGCATTTT.

This chain uses TRBV6-6 with TRBJ1-2; 8 bases match TRBD1. Germline lookup yields CDR1 MNHNY and CDR2 SVGAGI (reference sequence). J lost 3 bases, V lost 0 bases, and 3 bases had no gene match. This CDR3 has 15 amino acids. CDR3 protein: CASSYSDREHYGYTF. The CDR3 nucleotides read TGTGCCAGCAGTTACTCGGACAGGGAGCACTATGGCTACACCTTC.

V gene TRBV5-1 combines with J gene TRBJ2-5; tentatively, D is TRBD1 (5 bases). Germline CDR1 and CDR2: SGHRS and YFSETQ. V was pared by 4 bases and J by 1 base, with 11 bases between. The CDR3 is 14 amino acids. The CDR3 DNA sequence: TGCGCCAGCAGCAGTGGCGACAGCCAAGAGACCCAGTACTTC. It translates to CASSSGDSQETQYF.

Note on this clone: The same CDR3 can be traced to other DNA sequences in this sample. The chain carries TRBV5-1 and TRBJ2-1, with 9 bases that match TRBD2. With V trimmed by 4 bases and J by 5 bases, 4 bases remained unmatched. Germline CDR1 SGHRS, CDR2 YFSETQ. The CDR3 consists of 14 residues. The CDR3 here is CASSPGLADNEQFF. Here the CDR3 DNA reads TGCGCCAGCAGCCCGGGACTAGCCGACAATGAGCAGTTCTTC.

Worth noting for this clone: The same CDR3 can be traced to other DNA sequences in this sample. The gene calls are TRBV7-8 and TRBJ1-2; D call uncertain. CDR1 is SGHVS and CDR2 is FQNEAQ in the germline V gene. This CDR3 contains 13 residues. The V end lost 5 bases, the J end lost 2 bases, and 9 bases lay between the germline ends. CDR3 residues: CASSPGPNYGYTF. The CDR3, as DNA: TGTGCCAGCAGCCCTGGGCCAAACTATGGCTACACCTTC.

The CDR3 DNA follows: TGTGCCAGCAGCCCTAGGGGGACAGTGGTGCAAGATACGCAGTATTTT. Translation gives CASSPRGTVVQDTQYF. The chain carries TRBV27 and TRBJ2-3; 7 bases agree with TRBD1. Germline assignment: CDR1 MNHEY and CDR2 SMNVEV (reference sequence). This CDR3 has 16 residues. With V trimmed by 6 bases and J by 5 bases, 14 bases remained unmatched.

The chain combines TRBV10-3 with TRBJ2-5, with unresolved D. Germline V lookup: CDR1 ENHRY, CDR2 SYGVKD. This CDR3 has 14 amino acids. Trimming shortened V by 4 bases and J by 5 bases, and 14 bases separated the two germline ends. CDR3 in amino acids: CAISGSREGETQYF. The CDR3 coding sequence is TGTGCCATCAGTGGCAGTAGGGAAGGGGAGACCCAGTACTTC.

This clone was observed a handful of times. This sequence joins TRBV9 and TRBJ1-1; no firm D call. The V gene lost 2 bases and the J gene lost 3 bases, with 8 bases spanning the gap. The CDR3 totals 13 residues. CDR1 is SGDLS, CDR2 YYNGEE, per germline. Here the CDR3 DNA reads TGTGCCAGCAGCGTTGGGATCCACACTGAAGCTTTCTTT. Encoded protein: CASSVGIHTEAFF.

V is TRBV18 and J is TRBJ2-5; 9 bases fit TRBD2. Germline assignment: CDR1 KGHSH and CDR2 LQKENI. The CDR3 is made up of 15 amino acids. J was trimmed by 3 bases and V by 4 bases; bases with no gene match: 6. CDR3: CASSLGASGKETQYF. CDR3 coding DNA: TGTGCCAGCTCACTAGGTGCTAGCGGGAAAGAGACCCAGTACTTC.

J is TRBJ2-7 and V is TRBV25-1, with TRBD1 matching 10 bases. The length of the CDR3 is 15 residues. From germline, CDR1 is MGHDK and CDR2 SYGVNS. Trimming at V came to 1 base and at J to 5 bases, leaving 5 bases not matched to a gene. The CDR3 bases are TGTGCCAGCAGTGAATTGGGGACAGGGGTTGACGAGCAGTACTTC. Translation: CASSELGTGVDEQYF.

The rearrangement uses TRBV7-3 and TRBJ2-2, with D maybe TRBD1 (5 bases). Looked up from germline, CDR1 is SGHTA and CDR2 is FQGTGA. Trimming left V 5 bases short and J 6 bases short, with 13 bases between. The CDR3 has 14 amino acids. The CDR3 coding sequence is TGTGCCAGCAGCCTCGACAGTGGGCCCGGGGAGCTGTTTTTT. This codes for CASSLDSGPGELFF.

As concerns this clone: A far larger clone is off by one base, so a read error is likely. The J gene is TRBJ1-1, the V gene TRBV6-6; D is unclear. The germline V gene encodes CDR1 MNHNY and CDR2 SVGAGI (reference sequence). Trimming stripped 2 bases from V and 4 bases from J, with 8 bases between. The CDR3 has 13 residues. The CDR3 loop reads CASSYPISTEAFF. In DNA, the CDR3 is TGTGCCAGCAGTTACCCTATCAGCACTGAAGCTTTCTTT.

This clone was seen only once. The J gene is TRBJ2-5, the V gene TRBV19, with 8 bases matching TRBD1. Losses at the gene ends were 4 bases for V and 4 bases for J; bases not matched to a gene: 2. CDR3 length equals 13 residues. CDR1 is LNHDA, CDR2 SQIVND, per germline (reference sequence). The CDR3 DNA follows: TGTGCCAGTAGTAGGACAGGGCCAGAGACCCAGTACTTC. It translates to CASSRTGPETQYF.

This clone was seen a handful of times. This sequence joins TRBV29-1 and TRBJ2-1; D is unclear. In germline, CDR1 is SQVTM, CDR2 ANQGSEA. V lost 7 bases to trimming and J lost 1 base, with 11 bases between them. The length of the CDR3 is 13 residues. This CDR3 is CSAGMGSYNEQFF. The CDR3 nucleotides read TGCAGCGCCGGAATGGGGTCCTACAATGAGCAGTTCTTC.

A single count supports this clone. The J gene is TRBJ2-3, the V gene TRBV10-2; D unresolved. The CDR3 loop spans 16 amino acids. Germline V gene sequence: CDR1 WSHSY, CDR2 SAAADI. Trimming removed 2 bases at V and 0 bases at J, with 12 bases between. The CDR3 sequence: CASSEPRPYSTDTQYF. The CDR3, as DNA: TGCGCCAGCAGTGAGCCCCGACCCTATAGCACAGATACGCAGTATTTT.

The chain uses TRBV28 and TRBJ1-1; no firm D call. V shed 3 bases and J shed 4 bases, with 12 bases lying between them. CDR3 length equals 14 residues. Germline values: CDR1 MDHEN, CDR2 SYDVKM. This chain's CDR3 is CASSFSGEGTEAFF. The CDR3 region has the DNA TGTGCCAGCAGTTTCTCTGGGGAGGGCACTGAAGCTTTCTTT.

This clone came up a few times. The likely explanation is a read error, given a far larger clone one base away. This sequence joins TRBV27 and TRBJ2-7; D is possibly TRBD1 (7 bases). Looked up from germline, CDR1 is MNHEY and CDR2 is SMNVEV (reference sequence). The CDR3 consists of 16 residues. V dropped 10 bases and J dropped 0 bases, with 22 bases sitting between them. Written as DNA, the CDR3 is TGTGCCAACAGCCCCACGCCAGGGGGGAGCTCCTACGAGCAGTACTTC. It specifies CANSPTPGGSSYEQYF.